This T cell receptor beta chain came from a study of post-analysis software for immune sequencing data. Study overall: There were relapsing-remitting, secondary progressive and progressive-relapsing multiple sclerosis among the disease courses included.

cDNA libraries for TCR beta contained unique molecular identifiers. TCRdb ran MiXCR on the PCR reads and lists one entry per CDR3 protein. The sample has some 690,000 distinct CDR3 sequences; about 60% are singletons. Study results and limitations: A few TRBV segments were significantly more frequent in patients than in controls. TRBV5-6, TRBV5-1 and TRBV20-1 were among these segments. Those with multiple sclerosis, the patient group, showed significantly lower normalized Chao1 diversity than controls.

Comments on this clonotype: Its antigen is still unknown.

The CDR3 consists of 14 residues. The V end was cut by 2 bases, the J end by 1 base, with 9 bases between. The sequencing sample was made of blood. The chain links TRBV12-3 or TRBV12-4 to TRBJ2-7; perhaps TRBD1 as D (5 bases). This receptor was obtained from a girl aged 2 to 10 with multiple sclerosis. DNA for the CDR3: TGTGCCAGCAGTTTAATAGACAGATCCTACGAGCAGTACTTC. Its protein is CASSLIDRSYEQYF.